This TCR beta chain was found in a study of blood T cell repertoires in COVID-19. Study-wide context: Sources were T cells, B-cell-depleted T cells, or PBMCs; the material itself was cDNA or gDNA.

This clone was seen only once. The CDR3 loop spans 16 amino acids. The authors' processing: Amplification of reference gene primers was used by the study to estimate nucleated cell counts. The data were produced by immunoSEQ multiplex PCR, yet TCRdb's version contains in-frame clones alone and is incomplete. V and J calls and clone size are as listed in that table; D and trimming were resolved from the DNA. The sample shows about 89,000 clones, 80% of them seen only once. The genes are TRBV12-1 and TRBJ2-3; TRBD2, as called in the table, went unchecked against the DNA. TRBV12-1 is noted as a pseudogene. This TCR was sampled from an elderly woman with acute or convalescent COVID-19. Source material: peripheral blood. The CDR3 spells CASSYFFRGGTDTQYF. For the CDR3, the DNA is TGTGCCAGCAGCTATTTTTTTCGGGGGGGCACAGATACGCAGTATTTT.